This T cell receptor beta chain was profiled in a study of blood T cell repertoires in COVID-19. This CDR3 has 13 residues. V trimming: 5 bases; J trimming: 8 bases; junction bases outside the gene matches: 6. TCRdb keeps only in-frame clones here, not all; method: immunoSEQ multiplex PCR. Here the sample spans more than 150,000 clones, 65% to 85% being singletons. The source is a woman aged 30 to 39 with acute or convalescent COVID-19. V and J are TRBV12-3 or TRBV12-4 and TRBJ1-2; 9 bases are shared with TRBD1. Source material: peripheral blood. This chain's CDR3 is CASSGGTGMGYTF. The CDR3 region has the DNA TGTGCCAGCAGTGGCGGGACAGGGATGGGCTACACCTTC.